This TCR beta chain is from a study of identical twins. Notes on the study in general: Models, which agreed with sharing between unrelated individuals, nonetheless underestimated the out-of-frame TCR alpha sharing seen in monozygotic twins. Memory repertoires showed no such pattern, whereas abundant cord blood beta clonotypes carried fewer insertions.

Healthy Caucasians were all of the donors. The CDR3 consists of 14 residues. Germline CDR1 is SQVTM and CDR2 is ANQGSEA. V dropped 5 bases and J dropped 7; count of bases not matched to a gene: 12. With template switching, a universal primer site was added, and the cDNA carried unique molecular identifiers. MiXCR, run by TCRdb on the 5' RACE reads, gives a single entry per CDR3 protein. This sample carries about 390,000 distinct CDR3 sequences, roughly 9% of them seen once, and the ten largest clones take 8% to 10%. This clonotype was detected ten times or more. The target antigen is unknown. The specimen sequenced was naive T cells sorted from blood. The V and J genes are TRBV29-1 and TRBJ2-5; 8 bases line up with TRBD1. The TCR sequence derives from a woman between 50 and 59 years old in good health. This chain's CDR3 is CSVCPTGDDRTQYF. DNA of the CDR3: TGCAGCGTTTGCCCGACAGGGGACGACCGGACCCAGTACTTC. The full variable domain, with the rest looked up from reference TRBV29-1 and TRBJ2-5, is SAVISQKPSRDICQRGTSLTIQCQVDSQVTMMFWYRQQPGQSLTLIATANQGSEATYESGFVIDKFPISRPNLTFSTLTVSNMSPEDSSIYLCSVCPTGDDRTQYFGPGTRLLVL.